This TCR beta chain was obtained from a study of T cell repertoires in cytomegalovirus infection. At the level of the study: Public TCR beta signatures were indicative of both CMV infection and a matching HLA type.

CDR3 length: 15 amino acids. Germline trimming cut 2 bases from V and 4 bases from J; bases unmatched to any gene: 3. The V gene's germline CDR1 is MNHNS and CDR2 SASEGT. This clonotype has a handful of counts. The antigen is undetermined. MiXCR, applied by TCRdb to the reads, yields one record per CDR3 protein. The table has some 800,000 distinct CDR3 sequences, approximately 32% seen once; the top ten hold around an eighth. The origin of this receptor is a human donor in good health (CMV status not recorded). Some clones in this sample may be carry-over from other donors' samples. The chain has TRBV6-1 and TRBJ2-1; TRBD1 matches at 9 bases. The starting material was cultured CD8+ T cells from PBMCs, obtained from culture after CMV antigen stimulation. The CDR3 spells CASSERQGGYNEQFF. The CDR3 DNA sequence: TGTGCCAGCAGTGAAAGACAGGGGGGTTACAATGAGCAGTTCTTC.